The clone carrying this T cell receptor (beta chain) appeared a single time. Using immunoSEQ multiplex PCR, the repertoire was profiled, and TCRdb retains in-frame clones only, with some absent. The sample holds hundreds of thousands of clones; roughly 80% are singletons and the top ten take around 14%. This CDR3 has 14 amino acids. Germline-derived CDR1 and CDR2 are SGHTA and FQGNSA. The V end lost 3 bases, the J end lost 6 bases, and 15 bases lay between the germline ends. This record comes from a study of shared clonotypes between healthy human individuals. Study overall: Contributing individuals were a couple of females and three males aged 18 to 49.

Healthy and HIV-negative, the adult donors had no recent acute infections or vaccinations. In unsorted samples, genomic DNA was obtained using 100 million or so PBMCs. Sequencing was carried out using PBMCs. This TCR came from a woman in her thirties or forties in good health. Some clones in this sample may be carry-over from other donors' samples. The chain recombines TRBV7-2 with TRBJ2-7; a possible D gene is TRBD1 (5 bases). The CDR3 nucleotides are TGTGCCAGCAGCTTGGGGCCCGAGACGGGCGAGCAGTACTTC. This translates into CASSLGPETGEQYF.